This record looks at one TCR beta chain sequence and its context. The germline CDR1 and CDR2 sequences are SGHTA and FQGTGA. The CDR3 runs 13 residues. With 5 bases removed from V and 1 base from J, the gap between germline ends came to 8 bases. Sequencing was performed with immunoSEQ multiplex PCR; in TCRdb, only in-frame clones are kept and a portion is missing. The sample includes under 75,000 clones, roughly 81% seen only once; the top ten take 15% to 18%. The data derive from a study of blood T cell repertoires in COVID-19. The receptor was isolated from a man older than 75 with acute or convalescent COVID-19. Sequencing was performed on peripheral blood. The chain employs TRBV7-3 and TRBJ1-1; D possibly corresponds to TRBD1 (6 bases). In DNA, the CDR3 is TGTGCCAGCAGCGCGGACAGGAACACTGAAGCTTTCTTT. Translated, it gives CASSADRNTEAFF.